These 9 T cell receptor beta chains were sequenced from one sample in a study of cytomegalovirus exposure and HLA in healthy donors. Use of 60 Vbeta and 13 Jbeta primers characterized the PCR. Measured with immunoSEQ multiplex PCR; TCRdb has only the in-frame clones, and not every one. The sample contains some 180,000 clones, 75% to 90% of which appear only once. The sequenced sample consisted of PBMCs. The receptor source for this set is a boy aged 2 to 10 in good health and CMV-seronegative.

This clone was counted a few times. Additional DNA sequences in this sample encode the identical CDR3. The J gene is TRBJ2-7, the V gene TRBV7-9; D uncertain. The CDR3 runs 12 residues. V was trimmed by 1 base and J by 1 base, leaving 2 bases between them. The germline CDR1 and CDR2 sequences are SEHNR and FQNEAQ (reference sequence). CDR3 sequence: CASSLVSYEQYF. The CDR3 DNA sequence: TGTGCCAGCAGCTTAGTATCCTACGAGCAGTACTTC. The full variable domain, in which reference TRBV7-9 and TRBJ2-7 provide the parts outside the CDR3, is DTGVSQNPRHKITKRGQNVTFRCDPISEHNRLYWYRQTLGQGPEFLTYFQNEAQLEKSRLLSDRFSAERPKGSFSTLEIQRTEQGDSAMYLCASSLVSYEQYFGPGTRLTVT.

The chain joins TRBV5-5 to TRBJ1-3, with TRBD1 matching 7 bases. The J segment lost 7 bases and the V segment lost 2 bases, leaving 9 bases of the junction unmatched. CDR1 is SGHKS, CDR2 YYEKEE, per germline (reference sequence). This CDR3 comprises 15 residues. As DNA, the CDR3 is TGTGCCAGCAGCTTACGACAGGGAGGCCGGAACACCATATATTTT. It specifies CASSLRQGGRNTIYF.

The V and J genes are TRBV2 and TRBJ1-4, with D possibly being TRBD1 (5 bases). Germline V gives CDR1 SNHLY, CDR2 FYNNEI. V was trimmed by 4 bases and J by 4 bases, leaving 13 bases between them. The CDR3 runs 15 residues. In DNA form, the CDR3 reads TGTGCCAGCAGTGTCATGCAGGGTTTTAATGAAAAACTGTTTTTT. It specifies CASSVMQGFNEKLFF.

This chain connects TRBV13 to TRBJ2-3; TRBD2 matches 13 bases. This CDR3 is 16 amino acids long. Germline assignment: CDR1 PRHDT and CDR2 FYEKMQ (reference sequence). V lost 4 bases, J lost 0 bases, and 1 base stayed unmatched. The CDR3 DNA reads TGTGCCAGCAGCTCGGGACTAGCGGGGAGCACAGATACGCAGTATTTT. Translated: CASSSGLAGSTDTQYF.

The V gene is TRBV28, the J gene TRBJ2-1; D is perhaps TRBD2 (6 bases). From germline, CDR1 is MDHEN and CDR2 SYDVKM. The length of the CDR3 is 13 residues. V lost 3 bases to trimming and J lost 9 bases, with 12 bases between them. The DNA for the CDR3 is TGTGCCAGCAGTTTCACGGGAGATCCTGAGCAGTTCTTC. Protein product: CASSFTGDPEQFF.

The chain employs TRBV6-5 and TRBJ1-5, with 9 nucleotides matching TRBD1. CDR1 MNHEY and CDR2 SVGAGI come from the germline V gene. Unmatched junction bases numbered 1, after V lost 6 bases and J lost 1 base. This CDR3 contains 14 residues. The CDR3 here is CASRGQGSNQPQHF. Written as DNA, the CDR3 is TGTGCCAGCAGGGGACAGGGAAGCAATCAGCCCCAGCATTTT.

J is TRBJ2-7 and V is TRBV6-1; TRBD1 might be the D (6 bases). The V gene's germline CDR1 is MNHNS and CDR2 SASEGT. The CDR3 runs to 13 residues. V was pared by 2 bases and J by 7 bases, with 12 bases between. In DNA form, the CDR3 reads TGTGCCAGCAGTGAAACAGGTCAGGGGGAGCAGTACTTC. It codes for CASSETGQGEQYF.

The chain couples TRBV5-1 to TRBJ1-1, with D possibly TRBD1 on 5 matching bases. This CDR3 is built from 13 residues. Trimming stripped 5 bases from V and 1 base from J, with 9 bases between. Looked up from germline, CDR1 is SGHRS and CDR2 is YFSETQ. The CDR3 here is CASRTTENTEAFF. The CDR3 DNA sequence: TGCGCCAGCAGAACGACAGAGAACACTGAAGCTTTCTTT. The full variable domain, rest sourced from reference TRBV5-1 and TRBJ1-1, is KAGVTQTPRYLIKTRGQQVTLSCSPISGHRSVSWYQQTPGQGLQFLFEYFSETQRNKGNFPGRFSGRQFSNSRSEMNVSTLELGDSALYLCASRTTENTEAFFGQGTRLTVV.

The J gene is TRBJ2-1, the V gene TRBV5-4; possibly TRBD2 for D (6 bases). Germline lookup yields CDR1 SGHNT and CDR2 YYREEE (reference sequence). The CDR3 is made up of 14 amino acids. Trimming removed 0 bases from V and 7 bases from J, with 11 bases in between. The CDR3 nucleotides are TGTGCCAGCAGCTTGGTAGCGGCCCTAAATGAGCAGTTCTTC. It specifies CASSLVAALNEQFF.